This T cell receptor (beta chain) is from a study of response to subunit inactivated influenza vaccine. Study-level results: Authors suggested that a seasonal influenza vaccination recruits few new T cells each time.

This CDR3 comprises 14 residues. Germline V lookup: CDR1 LNHNV, CDR2 YYDKDF (reference sequence). The V segment lost 3 bases and the J segment 4 bases; nucleotides outside the gene matches: 5. This clonotype has a count of ten or more. Its specificity is not known. From the RT-PCR reads, TCRdb called clonotypes with MiXCR, one entry per CDR3 protein. The sample holds fewer than 650,000 distinct CDR3 sequences, roughly 13% seen once. This rearrangement joins TRBV15 to TRBJ2-7; 8 bases line up with TRBD1. The origin of this receptor is a man between 50 and 59 years old who received an inactivated influenza vaccine. This specimen was PBMCs from blood, taken more than 35 days after vaccination. The CDR3 reads CATSSDRGVYEQYF. The CDR3 DNA reads TGTGCCACCAGCAGCGACAGGGGTGTGTACGAGCAGTACTTC.